A single sample gave rise to the 27 T cell receptor beta chains below, sequenced in a study of T cells in Graves' hyperthyroidism and ophthalmopathy. RNA transcripts were the template for amplifying TCR beta CDR3 regions. The study used the HTBI primer set for a first-round RT-PCR of the TCR CDR3. TCRdb redid the calling of the multiplex PCR reads with MiXCR, one entry per CDR3 protein. The table records 750,000 to 950,000 distinct CDR3 sequences, 38% of them present only once. The specimen was blood. The receptors were sampled from a man younger than 35 with Graves' hyperthyroidism.

The table lists this clonotype with many counts. The V and J genes are TRBV20-1 and TRBJ1-2; a possible D gene is TRBD1 (5 bases). V lost 6 bases, J lost 3 bases, and 14 bases lay in between. CDR1 is DFQATT and CDR2 is SNEGSKA in the germline V gene (reference sequence). The CDR3 is made up of 13 amino acids. CDR3 sequence: CSATPGADYGYTF. Written as DNA, the CDR3 is TGCAGTGCAACTCCCGGGGCTGACTATGGCTACACCTTC.

As for this clonotype: A read error may be the cause here, since a much bigger clone is one base away. This rearrangement joins TRBV6-5 to TRBJ2-5, with 7 nucleotides matching TRBD2. The length of the CDR3 is 15 residues. CDR1 and CDR2 (germline): MNHEY, SVGAGI. CDR3 DNA: TGTGTCAGCAGTTACAGCGGGAACCGCCAAGAGACCCAGTACTTC. This gives the protein CVSSYSGNRQETQYF.

In this sample, this clonotype turned up many times. The V and J genes are TRBV25-1 and TRBJ1-3, with D unresolved. V was pared by 1 base and J by 0 bases, with 10 bases between. The germline V gene encodes CDR1 MGHDK and CDR2 SYGVNS. The CDR3 length is 16 residues. The CDR3: CASSESEMFSGNTIYF. The CDR3, as DNA: TGTGCCAGCAGTGAATCGGAAATGTTCTCTGGAAACACCATATATTTT. Full variable domain (outside the CDR3, taken from reference TRBV25-1 and TRBJ1-3): EADIYQTPRYLVIGTGKKITLECSQTMGHDKMYWYQQDPGMELHLIHYSYGVNSTEKGDLSSESTVSRIRTEHFPLTLESARPSHTSQYLCASSESEMFSGNTIYFGEGSWLTVV.

This clonotype was picked up many times. The chain links TRBV20-1 to TRBJ2-7, with 9 positions matching TRBD1. The trim removed 7 bases at V and 1 base at J, leaving 8 bases unmatched. Per germline, CDR1 DFQATT and CDR2 SNEGSKA (reference sequence). The CDR3 contains 14 residues. The CDR3 nucleotides read TGCAGTGTCCTAACCGGGACAGGGTCCTACGAGCAGTACTTC. It translates to CSVLTGTGSYEQYF.

The chain recombines TRBV9 with TRBJ1-3; D perhaps matches TRBD1 (6 bases). The CDR3 loop spans 15 amino acids. With 4 bases removed from V and 4 bases from J, the gap between germline ends came to 15 bases. From germline, CDR1 is SGDLS and CDR2 YYNGEE. CDR3 sequence (DNA): TGTGCCAGCAGCACCGGGGGGGGCTCGGGAAACACCATATATTTT. Its protein is CASSTGGGSGNTIYF. The full variable domain, completed using reference TRBV9 and TRBJ1-3, is DSGVTQTPKHLITATGQRVTLRCSPRSGDLSVYWYQQSLDQGLQFLIQYYNGEERAKGNILERFSAQQFPDLHSELNLSSLELGDSALYFCASSTGGGSGNTIYFGEGSWLTVV.

This clonotype was seen at least ten times. The J gene is TRBJ1-1, the V gene TRBV12-3 or TRBV12-4; D call uncertain. The CDR3 covers 13 residues. Trimming cost V 5 bases and J 4 bases, with 11 bases left between them. The DNA of the CDR3 is TGTGCCAGCAGTGGGGATGAGGGCACTGAAGCTTTCTTT. This codes for CASSGDEGTEAFF.

Of note for this clonotype: Since a much larger clone is just one base distant, this may be a read error. This CDR3 is CASSETGSGANVLTF. The DNA of the CDR3 is TGTGCCAGCAGTGAAACAGGGTCTGGGGCCAACGTCCTGACTTTC. V is TRBV2 and J is TRBJ2-6; maybe TRBD1 (6 bases). V was trimmed by 2 bases and J by 1 base, leaving 6 bases between them. The CDR3 runs 15 residues. Looked up from germline, CDR1 is SNHLY and CDR2 is FYNNEI.

This clonotype was counted once. The chain carries TRBV15 and TRBJ2-2; 7 bases agree with TRBD1. V trimming: 6 bases; J trimming: 3 bases; junction bases outside the gene matches: 4. This CDR3 region has 14 residues. Looked up from germline, CDR1 is LNHNV and CDR2 is YYDKDF (reference sequence). CDR3 amino acids: CATRIDRDTGELFF. In DNA form, the CDR3 reads TGTGCCACCAGGATCGACAGGGACACCGGGGAGCTGTTTTTT.

This clonotype was observed at least ten times. The rearrangement joins TRBV29-1 to TRBJ1-4; D ambiguous. The CDR3 is made up of 13 amino acids. Germline-derived CDR1 and CDR2 are SQVTM and ANQGSEA. Trimming cost V 6 bases and J 7 bases, with 15 bases left between them. In nucleotides, the CDR3 is TGCAGCGTCCAGGAATTGATGGGTGAAAAACTGTTTTTT. This codes for CSVQELMGEKLFF. The full variable domain, completed using reference TRBV29-1 and TRBJ1-4, is SAVISQKPSRDICQRGTSLTIQCQVDSQVTMMFWYRQQPGQSLTLIATANQGSEATYESGFVIDKFPISRPNLTFSTLTVSNMSPEDSSIYLCSVQELMGEKLFFGSGTQLSVL.

This clonotype was seen more than once but under ten times. The CDR3 DNA reads as TGTGCCAGCAGCTTTGGGTTTGGACCCAGCAATCAGCCCCAGCATTTT. Translated: CASSFGFGPSNQPQHF. V usage is TRBV7-4 and J usage is TRBJ1-5; no clear D. Trimming shortened V by 3 bases and J by 1 base, and 13 bases separated the two germline ends. The germline V gene has CDR1 SGHVT and CDR2 SQSDAQ. The CDR3 covers 16 residues.

This clonotype was seen a few times. The chain combines TRBV7-9 with TRBJ1-2; 8 bases fit TRBD1. This CDR3 is 16 amino acids long. Per the germline V gene, CDR1 is SEHNR and CDR2 is FQNEAQ (reference sequence). V lost 5 bases, J lost 4 bases, and 12 bases stayed unmatched. In DNA form, the CDR3 reads TGTGCCAGCAGCCCCTCGACAGGGGCCCACTTCTATGGCTACACCTTC. Translating gives CASSPSTGAHFYGYTF.

J is TRBJ2-6 and V is TRBV7-2, with D hard to call. The V and J ends lost 1 base and 0 bases respectively, with 10 bases between them. Germline CDR1 is SGHTA and CDR2 is FQGNSA. CDR3 length equals 17 residues. The CDR3 sequence: CASSLVLSASGANVLTF. The CDR3 DNA follows: TGTGCCAGCAGCTTAGTGCTCAGCGCCTCTGGGGCCAACGTCCTGACTTTC.

This chain uses TRBV9 with TRBJ2-7; TRBD2 aligns across 8 bases. After removal of 5 bases from V and 7 bases from J, the junction contained 17 bases not matched to a gene. This CDR3 is 16 amino acids long. Germline CDR1 SGDLS, CDR2 YYNGEE. The CDR3 reads CASSEIIAGGAEEQYF. CDR3 in DNA: TGTGCCAGCAGTGAAATAATTGCGGGGGGAGCGGAGGAGCAGTACTTC.

CDR3 in DNA: TGTGCCAGCAGTGACTCTAGTTCGAACACCGGGGAGCTGTTTTTT. It translates to CASSDSSSNTGELFF. The chain links TRBV2 to TRBJ2-2; D gene unclear. Trimming cost V 3 bases and J 0 bases, with 8 bases left between them. The germline CDR1 and CDR2 sequences are SNHLY and FYNNEI. This CDR3 region has 15 residues. Drawing the rest from reference TRBV2 and TRBJ2-2, the complete variable domain is EPEVTQTPSHQVTQMGQEVILRCVPISNHLYFYWYRQILGQKVEFLVSFYNNEISEKSEIFDDQFSVERPDGSNFTLKIRSTKLEDSAMYFCASSDSSSNTGELFFGEGSRLTVL.

This clonotype turned up a few times. The chain employs TRBV2 and TRBJ2-2; no firm D call. V was cut by 10 bases and J by 6 bases, with 9 bases left in between. This CDR3 has 11 amino acids. Germline V lookup: CDR1 SNHLY, CDR2 FYNNEI. The CDR3 is CATKRAGELFF. CDR3 bases: TGTGCCACCAAGAGAGCCGGGGAGCTGTTTTTT.

This chain uses TRBV4-1 with TRBJ1-2, with 7 bases matching TRBD1. Per the germline V gene, CDR1 is MGHRA and CDR2 is YSYEKL. Losses at the gene ends were 0 bases for V and 4 bases for J; bases not matched to a gene: 8. The CDR3 length is 16 residues. For the CDR3, the DNA is TGCGCCAGCAGCCAAGACGGACAGGCCGATTCCTATGGCTACACCTTC. Amino acid sequence: CASSQDGQADSYGYTF.

There are many counts of this clonotype. The V and J genes are TRBV7-8 and TRBJ2-5, with D possibly matching TRBD2 (6 bases). Germline-derived CDR1 and CDR2 are SGHVS and FQNEAQ. The CDR3 totals 15 residues. Trimming left V 4 bases short and J 3 bases short, with 15 bases between. DNA of the CDR3: TGTGCCAGCAGCTCGTTTACTAGCACCGAAGAGACCCAGTACTTC. Translating it yields CASSSFTSTEETQYF.

There are a few counts of this clonotype. The chain joins TRBV7-3 to TRBJ1-1; no firm D call. Germline V CDR1 and CDR2: SGHTA, FQGTGA. V dropped 6 bases and J dropped 1 base, with 9 bases sitting between them. This CDR3 comprises 13 residues. This chain's CDR3 is CASSPDENTEAFF. The DNA for the CDR3 is TGTGCCAGCAGTCCAGACGAGAACACTGAAGCTTTCTTT.

This clonotype appeared many times. V usage is TRBV7-8 and J usage is TRBJ1-1, with TRBD1 matching 7 bases. The CDR3 is 14 residues long. After removal of 5 bases from V and 8 bases from J, the junction contained 11 bases not matched to a gene. Germline V CDR1 and CDR2: SGHVS, FQNEAQ. CDR3 DNA sequence: TGTGCCAGCAGCGCCTTAGACAGGGCCTGGGAAGCTTTCTTT. Translation gives CASSALDRAWEAFF.

This clonotype has ten or more counts. The chain links TRBV20-1 to TRBJ2-7; tentative D call: TRBD1 (6 bases). The CDR3 sequence is 13 residues long. In germline, CDR1 is DFQATT, CDR2 SNEGSKA (reference sequence). V lost 5 bases and J 2 bases, leaving 13 bases between the germline ends. The CDR3 DNA is TGCAGTGCTTTAACCGGGACAACCTACGAGCAGTACTTC. Translating it yields CSALTGTTYEQYF.

This clonotype has only one observation. DNA for the CDR3: TGCAGTGGCTGGGACTTCGATAATTCACCCCTCCACTTT. Its translation: CSGWDFDNSPLHF. The gene calls are TRBV20-1 and TRBJ1-6, with D tentatively TRBD1 (5 bases). CDR3 size: 13 residues. V was clipped by 7 bases and J by 5 bases, with 12 bases between them. CDR1 is DFQATT and CDR2 is SNEGSKA in the germline V gene (reference sequence).

This clonotype was counted ten times or more. This chain joins TRBV15 and TRBJ1-5; a possible D gene is TRBD1 (6 bases). Per germline, CDR1 LNHNV and CDR2 YYDKDF (reference sequence). The CDR3 extends over 16 amino acids. V lost 5 bases, J lost 3 bases, and 17 bases lay in between. CDR3 nucleotide sequence: TGTGCCACCAGCTTTTCAGGGGTCCGCGACAATCAGCCCCAGCATTTT. Protein product: CATSFSGVRDNQPQHF. Combining the CDR3 with reference TRBV15 and TRBJ1-5 gives the whole variable domain DAMVIQNPRYQVTQFGKPVTLSCSQTLNHNVMYWYQQKSSQAPKLLFHYYDKDFNNEADTPDNFQSRRPNTSFCFLDIRSPGLGDTAMYLCATSFSGVRDNQPQHFGDGTRLSIL.

The rearrangement uses TRBV7-8 and TRBJ1-5; 7 nucleotides line up with TRBD1. Looked up from germline, CDR1 is SGHVS and CDR2 is FQNEAQ. The CDR3 is 15 amino acids. V lost 5 bases and J lost 6; bases outside the gene matches: 10. CDR3 protein: CASSPGKGAGQPQHF. As DNA, the CDR3 is TGTGCCAGCAGCCCCGGGAAGGGGGCTGGTCAGCCCCAGCATTTT.

This chain connects TRBV6-6 to TRBJ1-1; D gene ambiguous. The CDR3 runs to 14 residues. The V and J ends lost 5 bases and 3 bases respectively, with 13 bases between them. CDR1 is MNHNY and CDR2 is SVGAGI in the germline V gene (reference sequence). The CDR3 protein is CASSEESGYTEAFF. The CDR3 bases are TGTGCCAGCAGTGAAGAGTCTGGGTACACTGAAGCTTTCTTT.

This clonotype was counted ten times or more. The chain employs TRBV9 and TRBJ2-5, with a weak D call TRBD2 (7 bases). The CDR3 extends over 16 amino acids. Germline loops: CDR1 SGDLS, CDR2 YYNGEE. Trimming pared 0 bases from V and 5 bases from J, leaving 17 bases between. The CDR3 spells CASSVGGGHSRETQYF. For the CDR3, the DNA is TGTGCCAGCAGCGTAGGGGGGGGACACTCCCGGGAGACCCAGTACTTC.

This clonotype was counted many times. The CDR3 DNA reads TGTGCCAGCAGCGCCGCTACAAACTATGGCTACACCTTC. Translation: CASSAATNYGYTF. J is TRBJ1-2 and V is TRBV7-6; D is undetermined. V lost 5 bases to trimming and J lost 2 bases, with 9 bases between them. The CDR3 consists of 13 residues. Germline lookup yields CDR1 SGHVS and CDR2 FNYEAQ.

The chain employs TRBV6-5 and TRBJ2-7; 8 positions agree with TRBD2. Losses at the gene ends were 6 bases for V and 4 bases for J; bases not matched to a gene: 8. The CDR3 sequence is 14 residues long. Germline V gene data show CDR1 as MNHEY and CDR2 as SVGAGI. The CDR3 is CASSQPGLEYEQYF. The CDR3 region has the DNA TGTGCCAGCAGCCAGCCGGGACTAGAGTACGAGCAGTACTTC.